This TCR beta chain was captured by sequencing in a study of T cells in Graves' hyperthyroidism and ophthalmopathy. RNA transcripts yielded amplified TCR beta CDR3 regions. TCR CDR3 underwent first-round RT-PCR with the HTBI primer set. TCRdb redid the calling of the multiplex PCR reads with MiXCR, one entry per CDR3 protein. The table lists around 700,000 distinct CDR3 sequences, 18% of them singletons, with 16% in the top ten. Not enrolled were patients with uncontrolled infection, other autoimmune disease, pregnancy or lactation. PBMCs were obtained from 10 ml fresh peripheral blood. The V gene's germline CDR1 is SGHAT and CDR2 FQNNGV. The CDR3 covers 17 residues. V was pared by 1 base and J by 2 bases, with 17 bases between.

The sample was blood. The clonotype comes from a woman aged 50 to 60 with Graves' hyperthyroidism that later progressed to Graves' ophthalmopathy. V is TRBV11-2 and J is TRBJ1-2, with D perhaps TRBD1 (5 bases). The CDR3 DNA follows: TGTGCCAGCAGCTTAGGCCCGGCGGACATCTCCAACTATGGCTACACCTTC. Translated: CASSLGPADISNYGYTF.